This T cell receptor beta chain was found in a study of blood T cell repertoires in COVID-19. This clone came up once. Generated by immunoSEQ multiplex PCR, the TCRdb table keeps only in-frame clones and is missing some. The data contain around 150,000 clones, 70% to 90% of them singletons. The sequencing input was PBMCs or T cells enriched from blood (not recorded which). The receptor's source is a man in his forties or fifties who had recovered from COVID-19.

The CDR3 spells CASSNLNRVDGYTF. In nucleotides, the CDR3 is TGTGCCAGCAGCAACCTCAACAGGGTCGATGGCTACACCTTC. This chain connects TRBV9 to TRBJ1-2; perhaps TRBD1 as D (6 bases). The V gene's germline CDR1 is SGDLS and CDR2 YYNGEE. Trimming shortened V by 4 bases and J by 6 bases, and 16 bases separated the two germline ends. The CDR3 runs 14 residues. Full variable domain (missing parts from reference TRBV9 and TRBJ1-2): DSGVTQTPKHLITATGQRVTLRCSPRSGDLSVYWYQQSLDQGLQFLIQYYNGEERAKGNILERFSAQQFPDLHSELNLSSLELGDSALYFCASSNLNRVDGYTFGSGTRLTVV.